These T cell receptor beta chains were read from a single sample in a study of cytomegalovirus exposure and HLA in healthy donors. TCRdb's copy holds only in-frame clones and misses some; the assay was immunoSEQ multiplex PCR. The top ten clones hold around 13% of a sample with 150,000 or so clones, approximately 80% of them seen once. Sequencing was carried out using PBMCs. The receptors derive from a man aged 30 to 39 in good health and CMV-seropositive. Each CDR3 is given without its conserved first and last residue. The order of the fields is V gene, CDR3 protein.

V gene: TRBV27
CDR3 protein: ASSFQGFNEQF

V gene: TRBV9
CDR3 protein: ASSTGTSGTSEQF

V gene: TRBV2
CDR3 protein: ASTRGSNADTQY

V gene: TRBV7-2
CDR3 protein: ASSPSLASYEQY

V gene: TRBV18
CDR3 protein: ASSPDRAPL

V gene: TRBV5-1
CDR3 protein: ASSFLAGVTGELF

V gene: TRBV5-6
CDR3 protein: ASSFSQGGADTQY

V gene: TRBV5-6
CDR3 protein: ASSWGRLIMESYGYT

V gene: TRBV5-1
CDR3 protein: ASSSDRGLAYEQY

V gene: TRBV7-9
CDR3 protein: ASSLTRSEAF

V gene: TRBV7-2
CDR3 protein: ASSLGPRKRESF

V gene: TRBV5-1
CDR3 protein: ASSLSLAGVYHEQY

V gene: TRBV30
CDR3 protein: AGAENTEAF

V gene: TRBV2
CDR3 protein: ASRETGDQY

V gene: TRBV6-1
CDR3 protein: ASSALTPSGSFGETQY

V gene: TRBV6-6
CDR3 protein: ASSPGRLMNTEAF

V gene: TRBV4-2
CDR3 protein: ASSQLTGLGTGELF

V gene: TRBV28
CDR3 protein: ASNPSGSLSEQY

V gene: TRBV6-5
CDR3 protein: ASSYSRVCEAF

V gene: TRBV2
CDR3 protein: ASTKYPYEQY

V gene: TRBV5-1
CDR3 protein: ASSPTGVDGYT

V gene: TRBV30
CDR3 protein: AWSGGLAGGEEQF

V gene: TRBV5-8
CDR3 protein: ASSLGTGDQPQH

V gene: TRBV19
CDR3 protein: ASSIVESAGGPRDTQY

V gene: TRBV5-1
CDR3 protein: ASSPGTGDYEQY

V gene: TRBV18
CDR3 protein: ASSPTGATSGNTIY

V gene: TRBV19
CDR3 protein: ASSILESTGELF

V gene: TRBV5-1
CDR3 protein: ASSLAGGANTGELF

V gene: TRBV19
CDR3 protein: ASSASWPPNYGYT

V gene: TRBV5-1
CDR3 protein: ASSLGPNSASGNTIY

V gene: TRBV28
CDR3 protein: ASSAAQAFAGPQH

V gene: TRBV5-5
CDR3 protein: ASSPTGDGAEAF

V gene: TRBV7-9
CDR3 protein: ASSWGTGGRDGNTIY

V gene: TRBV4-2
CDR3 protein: ASSQPGQGHEQY

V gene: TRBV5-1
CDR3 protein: ASSLGEASRPTDTQY

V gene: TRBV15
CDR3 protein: ATSRDEPSGETQY

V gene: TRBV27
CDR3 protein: ASSLSSGSFYEQY

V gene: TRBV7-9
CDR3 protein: ACSFLANTEAF

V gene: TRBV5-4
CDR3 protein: ASSPPDADSSYNEQF

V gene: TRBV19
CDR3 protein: ASSSRDRGKWGNQPQH

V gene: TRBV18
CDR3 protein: ASRISGNDLVYEQY

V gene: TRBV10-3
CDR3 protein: AISAPSSYNEQF

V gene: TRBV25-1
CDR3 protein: ASSEFRSGTRTDTQY

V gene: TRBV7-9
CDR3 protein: ASSSGTETQY

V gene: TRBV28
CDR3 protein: ASSGTAYNEQF

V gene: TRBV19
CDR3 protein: ASSIRRFGGDEKLF

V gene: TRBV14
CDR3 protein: ASSQDRTGGSEQY

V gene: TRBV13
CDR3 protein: ASSSAGTGNTIY

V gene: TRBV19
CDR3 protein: ASSTGITSNQPQH

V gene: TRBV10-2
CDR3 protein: AVMLGTEAF

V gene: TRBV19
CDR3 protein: ASSTLWATNYGYT

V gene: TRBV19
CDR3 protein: ASSPGTPYEQY

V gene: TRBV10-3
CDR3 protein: AISDRSAAYEQY